The rows below give T cell receptor beta chains drawn from one sample of a study of shared clonotypes between healthy human individuals. The assay was immunoSEQ multiplex PCR, and TCRdb's table has in-frame clones only and misses some. This sample carries around 1,100,000 clones, approximately 80% of them seen once, and the ten largest clones take about 0.89%. The sample taken for sequencing was memory CD4+ T cells from PBMCs. The receptors come from a young man in good health. Some clones in this sample may be carry-over from other donors' samples. Both conserved end residues are part of each CDR3. The D gene is left open where the match is weak. The size entry is marked missing in some rows and otherwise reads once, few, many or a size class.

D gene: NA; J gene: TRBJ1-5; V gene: TRBV15; clone size: NA; CDR3 DNA: TGTGCCACCAGCGGAGAAAGGATCAATCAGCCCCAGCATTTT; CDR3 protein: CATSGERINQPQHF
D gene: NA; J gene: TRBJ2-7; V gene: TRBV7-2; clone size: NA; CDR3 DNA: TGTGCCAGCAGCTCCCAACGGGGGTACGAGCAGTACTTC; CDR3 protein: CASSSQRGYEQYF
D gene: NA; J gene: TRBJ2-5; V gene: TRBV7-2; clone size: NA; CDR3 DNA: TGTGCCAGCAGCTTCATCGAGACCCAGTACTTC; CDR3 protein: CASSFIETQYF
D gene: NA; J gene: TRBJ2-7; V gene: TRBV6-5; clone size: NA; CDR3 DNA: TGTGCCAGCAGTTACAGGGGGGCCCGCTCCTACGAGCAGTACTTC; CDR3 protein: CASSYRGARSYEQYF
D gene: TRBD2; J gene: TRBJ2-3; V gene: TRBV7-2; clone size: once; CDR3 DNA: TGTGCCAGCAGCTTAGTCTGGTTGGCGGGAGGAGGGGTAGACACGCAGTATTTT; CDR3 protein: CASSLVWLAGGGVDTQYF
D gene: TRBD1; J gene: TRBJ1-4; V gene: TRBV28; clone size: NA; CDR3 DNA: TGTGCCAGCGGGCTCTCTGAAGGGGGACAGTCCTTCGGTACAACTAATGAAAAACTGTTTTTT; CDR3 protein: CASGLSEGGQSFGTTNEKLFF
D gene: NA; J gene: TRBJ2-1; V gene: TRBV28; clone size: NA; CDR3 DNA: TGTGCCAGCAGTTTGGGCGGCGGCTCCTACAATGAGCAGTTCTTC; CDR3 protein: CASSLGGGSYNEQFF
D gene: NA; J gene: TRBJ2-1; V gene: TRBV10-3; clone size: few; CDR3 DNA: TGTGCCATCAGTGTTGGCGCGGCCGTCTACAATGAGCAGTTCTTC; CDR3 protein: CAISVGAAVYNEQFF
D gene: NA; J gene: TRBJ2-7; V gene: TRBV28; clone size: NA; CDR3 DNA: TGTGCCAGCAGTTCCCCTGCTCTAGACAGGTTCTCACCCTACGAGCAGTACTTC; CDR3 protein: CASSSPALDRFSPYEQYF
D gene: TRBD1; J gene: TRBJ2-2; V gene: TRBV27; clone size: NA; CDR3 DNA: TGTGCCAGCAGTATCCGGACAGGAGACACCGGGGAGCTGTTTTTT; CDR3 protein: CASSIRTGDTGELFF
D gene: TRBD1; J gene: TRBJ2-1; V gene: TRBV2; clone size: NA; CDR3 DNA: TGTGCCAGCAGTGAAGATGGGGGGACAGGGCAGTTCTTC; CDR3 protein: CASSEDGGTGQFF
D gene: TRBD2; J gene: TRBJ2-3; V gene: TRBV18; clone size: once; CDR3 DNA: TGTGCCAGCTCACTACTTGGCGGGAGCCCAATCGCAGATACGCAGTATTTT; CDR3 protein: CASSLLGGSPIADTQYF
D gene: NA; J gene: TRBJ2-6; V gene: TRBV5-1; clone size: NA; CDR3 DNA: TGCGCCAGCAGCTTGGATAGGGCGTCCGGGGCCAACGTCCTGACTTTC; CDR3 protein: CASSLDRASGANVLTF
D gene: TRBD1; J gene: TRBJ1-1; V gene: TRBV5-1; clone size: NA; CDR3 DNA: TGCGCCAGCAGCTCACTAGGACAGGGCGGCACTGAAGCTTTCTTT; CDR3 protein: CASSSLGQGGTEAFF
D gene: TRBD1; J gene: TRBJ2-1; V gene: TRBV11-3; clone size: NA; CDR3 DNA: TGTGCCAGCAGCGGAGGTGGGACAGGTCGCTACAATGAGCAGTTCTTC; CDR3 protein: CASSGGGTGRYNEQFF
D gene: NA; J gene: TRBJ1-5; V gene: TRBV28; clone size: NA; CDR3 DNA: TGTGCCAGCAGTCAATCTTCGGTCAGGCAGGGGAAGCAGCCCCAGCATTTT; CDR3 protein: CASSQSSVRQGKQPQHF
D gene: NA; J gene: TRBJ2-7; V gene: TRBV7-2; clone size: NA; CDR3 DNA: TGTGCCAGCAGCTCCTCAGCGGACGTATACGAGCAGTACTTC; CDR3 protein: CASSSSADVYEQYF
D gene: NA; J gene: TRBJ1-1; V gene: TRBV29-1; clone size: few; CDR3 DNA: TGCAGCGTTGAGGGAATTCTTGGGGGTGAAGCTTTCTTT; CDR3 protein: CSVEGILGGEAFF
D gene: TRBD2; J gene: TRBJ2-6; V gene: TRBV28; clone size: NA; CDR3 DNA: TGTGCCAGCAGTCCGACTAGCCCCGATGGGGCCAACGTCCTGACTTTC; CDR3 protein: CASSPTSPDGANVLTF
D gene: NA; J gene: TRBJ2-1; V gene: TRBV18; clone size: NA; CDR3 DNA: TGTGCCAGCTCACCATCCCTAACCAATGAGCAGTTCTTC; CDR3 protein: CASSPSLTNEQFF
D gene: NA; J gene: TRBJ2-3; V gene: TRBV5-6; clone size: few; CDR3 DNA: TGTGCCAGCAGTCTACAGGGAGGTACAGATACGCAGTATTTT; CDR3 protein: CASSLQGGTDTQYF
D gene: TRBD1; J gene: TRBJ1-1; V gene: TRBV27; clone size: once; CDR3 DNA: TGTGCCAGCAGTTTGAGGGCAGGGGGCCGCGGGGTGAACACTGAAGCTTTCTTT; CDR3 protein: CASSLRAGGRGVNTEAFF
D gene: NA; J gene: TRBJ2-7; V gene: TRBV22-1; clone size: NA; CDR3 DNA: TGTCCTGGGAGCGCAGGGATTACCTACGAGCAGTACTTC; CDR3 protein: CPGSAGITYEQYF
D gene: NA; J gene: TRBJ2-3; V gene: TRBV7-3; clone size: few; CDR3 DNA: TGTGCCAGCAGTCGGTCGCGGCCTTACACAGATACGCAGTATTTT; CDR3 protein: CASSRSRPYTDTQYF
D gene: NA; J gene: TRBJ1-5; V gene: TRBV7-6; clone size: once; CDR3 DNA: TGTGCCAGCAGCTTAGGGGGCCAGGCTCAGCCCCAGCATTTT; CDR3 protein: CASSLGGQAQPQHF
D gene: TRBD1; J gene: TRBJ1-2; V gene: TRBV4-3; clone size: NA; CDR3 DNA: TGCGCCAGCAGCCGACAGTGGGACAGTATTAACTATGGCTACACCTTC; CDR3 protein: CASSRQWDSINYGYTF
D gene: TRBD1; J gene: TRBJ2-7; V gene: TRBV5-5; clone size: NA; CDR3 DNA: TGTGCCAGCAGCTCAGGACAGGGAACTTACGAGCAGTACTTC; CDR3 protein: CASSSGQGTYEQYF
D gene: NA; J gene: TRBJ2-7; V gene: TRBV2; clone size: NA; CDR3 DNA: TGTGCCAGCAGTGAAGCGCTGGGATCCTACGAGCAGTACTTC; CDR3 protein: CASSEALGSYEQYF
D gene: TRBD1; J gene: TRBJ1-2; V gene: TRBV5-6; clone size: NA; CDR3 DNA: TGTGCCAGCAGCTTATCCCCGGGACAGGGTACTTTAGGCTACACCTTC; CDR3 protein: CASSLSPGQGTLGYTF
D gene: NA; J gene: TRBJ2-5; V gene: TRBV7-9; clone size: NA; CDR3 DNA: TGTGCCAGCTGCTCCGCCACGGGACGGGGAGAGACCCAGTACTTC; CDR3 protein: CASCSATGRGETQYF
D gene: NA; J gene: TRBJ2-1; V gene: TRBV1; clone size: NA; CDR3 DNA: TGCACCAGCAGCCCGCTAGCGGGAGGACCGCCTGAGCAGTTCTTC; CDR3 protein: CTSSPLAGGPPEQFF
D gene: NA; J gene: TRBJ2-7; V gene: TRBV6-6; clone size: NA; CDR3 DNA: TGTGCCAGCAGTTACTCGCATGGGTCCTACGAGCAGTACTTC; CDR3 protein: CASSYSHGSYEQYF
D gene: NA; J gene: TRBJ1-6; V gene: TRBV10-3; clone size: NA; CDR3 DNA: TGTGCCATCAGTGAGCCCCAGGGAAGCTCCTATAATTCACCCCTCCACTTT; CDR3 protein: CAISEPQGSSYNSPLHF
D gene: TRBD2; J gene: TRBJ2-3; V gene: TRBV5-1; clone size: NA; CDR3 DNA: TGCGCCAGCAGCTCTCCCGGGACTAACACAGATACGCAGTATTTT; CDR3 protein: CASSSPGTNTDTQYF
D gene: NA; J gene: TRBJ2-2; V gene: TRBV18; clone size: once; CDR3 DNA: TGTGCCAGCTCCCCTTTAAGGCTCGTAAAAAACACCGGGGAGCTGTTTTTT; CDR3 protein: CASSPLRLVKNTGELFF
D gene: NA; J gene: TRBJ1-1; V gene: TRBV30; clone size: NA; CDR3 DNA: TGTGCCTGGAGTTGGGGGGGGTGGGCTTTCTTT; CDR3 protein: CAWSWGGWAFF
D gene: NA; J gene: TRBJ2-7; V gene: TRBV30; clone size: NA; CDR3 DNA: TGTGCCTGGGGGGACGCCGTCGAGCAGTACTTC; CDR3 protein: CAWGDAVEQYF
D gene: TRBD2; J gene: TRBJ2-1; V gene: TRBV7-6; clone size: many; CDR3 DNA: TGTGCCAGCAGCCGTGTGCGGGAGGGCCGAGAGCAGTTCTTC; CDR3 protein: CASSRVREGREQFF
D gene: NA; J gene: TRBJ2-5; V gene: TRBV28; clone size: NA; CDR3 DNA: TGTGCCAGCAGGTCAAATCAGCGCCTCCAGTACTTC; CDR3 protein: CASRSNQRLQYF
D gene: TRBD1; J gene: TRBJ2-7; V gene: TRBV15; clone size: NA; CDR3 DNA: TGTGCCACCAGCAGATTGGGACAGGCCTACGAGCAGTACTTC; CDR3 protein: CATSRLGQAYEQYF
D gene: NA; J gene: TRBJ2-1; V gene: TRBV2; clone size: NA; CDR3 DNA: TGTGCCAGCAGTGATTGGGATGAGCAGTTCTTC; CDR3 protein: CASSDWDEQFF
D gene: NA; J gene: TRBJ2-7; V gene: TRBV6-5; clone size: few; CDR3 DNA: TGTGCCAGCAGTTACTCTAGCTTTCCCTACGAGCAGTACTTC; CDR3 protein: CASSYSSFPYEQYF
D gene: TRBD1; J gene: TRBJ2-1; V gene: TRBV7-3; clone size: NA; CDR3 DNA: TGTGCCAGCAGCTTACCGCGCAGGGGGCATGAGCAGTTCTTC; CDR3 protein: CASSLPRRGHEQFF
D gene: TRBD2; J gene: TRBJ2-3; V gene: TRBV19; clone size: once; CDR3 DNA: TGTGCCAGTAGGGGTAGCGGGAGTGGCACAGATACGCAGTATTTT; CDR3 protein: CASRGSGSGTDTQYF
D gene: NA; J gene: TRBJ2-3; V gene: TRBV5-1; clone size: few; CDR3 DNA: TGCGCCAGCAGCTTGAACCGGCCTGACACAGATACGCAGTATTTT; CDR3 protein: CASSLNRPDTDTQYF
D gene: TRBD2; J gene: TRBJ2-2; V gene: TRBV30; clone size: NA; CDR3 DNA: TGTGCCTGGAGTACTAGCGGGAGTGACACCGGGGAGCTGTTTTTT; CDR3 protein: CAWSTSGSDTGELFF
D gene: TRBD1; J gene: TRBJ2-1; V gene: TRBV2; clone size: NA; CDR3 DNA: TGTGCCAGCAGTCCAGACAGGGGGTACTACAATGAGCAGTTCTTC; CDR3 protein: CASSPDRGYYNEQFF
D gene: TRBD1; J gene: TRBJ1-1; V gene: TRBV7-2; clone size: few; CDR3 DNA: TGTGCCAGCAGCTCAAGGACAGGGGAGGGCACTGAAGCTTTCTTT; CDR3 protein: CASSSRTGEGTEAFF
D gene: TRBD2; J gene: TRBJ2-5; V gene: TRBV14; clone size: NA; CDR3 DNA: TGTGCCAGCAGGTACCTAGCGGGAGTTCGAGAGACCCAGTACTTC; CDR3 protein: CASRYLAGVRETQYF
D gene: NA; J gene: TRBJ2-3; V gene: TRBV2; clone size: NA; CDR3 DNA: TGTGCCAGCAATCGGAATCCCACAGATACGCAGTATTTT; CDR3 protein: CASNRNPTDTQYF
D gene: NA; J gene: TRBJ1-4; V gene: TRBV6-6; clone size: NA; CDR3 DNA: TGTGCCAGCAGTTACTCGGGGGAAAAACTGTTTTTT; CDR3 protein: CASSYSGEKLFF
D gene: NA; J gene: TRBJ2-1; V gene: TRBV5-1; clone size: NA; CDR3 DNA: TGCGCCAGCAGCCTTACGCTCTGGGGAGGCTCCTACAATGAGCAGTTCTTC; CDR3 protein: CASSLTLWGGSYNEQFF